This T cell receptor (beta chain) came from a study of T cell clonality in common variable immunodeficiency. Study results and limitations: In common variable immunodeficiency, TCR beta chains reportedly carried fewer deletions and N-nucleotide insertions. Repertoire-complication correlations in CVID were limited by patient heterogeneity. CVID subjects shared fewer TCRbeta clones than healthy controls did.

The CDR3 consists of 15 residues. CDR1 is KGHSH and CDR2 is LQKENI in the germline V gene. V was clipped by 6 bases and J by 3 bases; unmatched bases: 9. In the case of this clone: The target antigen is unknown. The read terminates 3 residues ahead of where the CDR3 ends, so the germline J gene completes it.

TCRdb keeps only in-frame clones here, not all; method: immunoSEQ multiplex PCR. This table holds tens of thousands of clones with no singletons; the top ten claim about 6.1%. Both groups were predominantly of Caucasian heritage. The sequencing input was peripheral blood mononuclear cells. The sequence was collected from a human donor with common variable immunodeficiency. The chain is built from TRBV18 and TRBJ1-2, with 8 nucleotides matching TRBD1. The CDR3 DNA, read in part, is TGTGCCAGCTCTCTAGGACAGGGAGGCCACTATGGC. This encodes CASSLGQGGHYG. The complete CDR3 sequence is CASSLGQGGHYGYTF.